This TCR beta chain derives from a study of technical replicates of blood from a few donors. CDR3 length equals 12 residues. V lost 5 bases and J 3 bases, leaving 7 bases between the germline ends. The germline gives CDR1 ENHRY, CDR2 SYGVKD. Measured with immunoSEQ multiplex PCR; TCRdb has only the in-frame clones, and not every one. The top ten hold 0.39% of the sample, which has around 50,000 clones, 90% to 97% seen once. The chain carries TRBV10-3 and TRBJ1-1; weak D call: TRBD1 (5 bases). Sequenced sample: T cells isolated from PBMCs. This clonotype originated in a human donor in good health. The CDR3 DNA reads TGTGCCATCAGTCCGACAGACACTGAAGCTTTCTTT. Amino acids: CAISPTDTEAFF.